This T cell receptor beta chain was recovered during a study of OX40 agonist ivuxolimab in advanced cancers. Describing the broader study: The costimulatory receptor OX40 (CD134) was targeted by ivuxolimab, a fully human IgG2 agonistic monoclonal antibody. Intravenous ivuxolimab was administered to patients every 2 weeks at six dose levels: 0.01, 0.1, 0.3, 1.5, 3 and 10 mg/kg. Of the roughly 51 patients in dose escalation, approximately 20 had hepatocellular carcinoma, about 15 had melanoma, 9 had renal cell carcinoma and 9 had head and neck cancer. In the dose-escalation cohort, 65% to 85% of patients were male, and the mean age was roughly 56 years with a range of 23 to 79. Patients were allowed to have had prior anti-PD-1, anti-PD-L1 or anti-CTLA-4 therapy, and around two fifths of the dose-escalation patients had been treated with checkpoint inhibitors. Partial responses occurred in three dose-escalation patients: two with cutaneous melanoma and one with hepatocellular carcinoma. Peripheral TCRbeta sequencing was intended to test whether TCR sequence diversity was altered and clonal T-cell expansion was caused by ivuxolimab. The paper reports the monotherapy dose-escalation portion (N of about 54 patients) of the phase I ivuxolimab trial. General conclusions and limits of the study: Partial responders in the 0.1-3.0 mg/kg groups had among the lowest normalized peripheral clonal expansion, especially among CD8+ T cells. On average, CD8+ T cells showed more expanded clones than CD4+ T cells after ivuxolimab. At doses of 0.1 to 3.0 mg/kg, clonal expansion of both CD4+ and CD8+ blood T cells was observed from baseline to week 6. Low levels of normalized T-cell clonal expansion were also seen in some patients who did not respond. The antigen specificity of the clonally expanded peripheral T cells was not determined.

Comment on this clone: What this receptor recognizes is not known. The input lacks base qualities; no much larger clone sits a single base away.

Genomic DNA was extracted from sorted cells for sequencing of the TCRbeta CDR3 region. The immunoSEQ Assay was used to sequence the TCRbeta CDR3 regions. As stored in TCRdb, this immuneACCESS dataset retains in-frame rearrangements with V and J assigned. A fraction of the clones does not appear; measured against another copy, unresolved V genes explain less than half of the discrepancy, and the remainder lacks a known reason. The sample table shows about 80,000 clones, and around 92% are seen once. The top ten constitute roughly 9% of the sample. The trial excluded patients who had a history of autoimmune disease or who were on systemic immunosuppression. In every dose cohort, peripheral blood was drawn for TCR sequencing at baseline, cycle 4 day 1, and cycle 7 day 1. The samples were drawn from a first-in-human, open-label, multicenter phase I dose-escalation trial of ivuxolimab. Adults with locally advanced or metastatic melanoma, renal cell, hepatocellular, or head and neck squamous cell carcinoma were enrolled in the trial. CD4+ and CD8+ T cells were sorted separately from peripheral blood before TCR sequencing.

Per the germline V gene, SGDLS is the CDR1 and YYNGEE is the CDR2. For this chain, trimming is 3 bases at the V end and 2 bases at the J end, and the number of junction bases without a gene match is 6. The CDR3, from cysteine to phenylalanine, totals 16 residues. The read is trimmed to its CDR3 DNA, 48 bases read in frame from base 1. The sample in question was CD4+ or CD8+ T cells sorted from blood, obtained in a trial of the OX40 agonist ivuxolimab. The receptor was isolated from an adult with an advanced solid tumor such as melanoma, head and neck, liver or kidney cancer. The V and J genes are TRBV9 and TRBJ2-3; 10 bases in the middle match TRBD2. CDR3 reads: CASSASSGGLTDTQYF. The DNA sequence follows: TGTGCCAGCAGCGCCTCTAGCGGGGGCCTCACAGATACGCAGTATTTT.